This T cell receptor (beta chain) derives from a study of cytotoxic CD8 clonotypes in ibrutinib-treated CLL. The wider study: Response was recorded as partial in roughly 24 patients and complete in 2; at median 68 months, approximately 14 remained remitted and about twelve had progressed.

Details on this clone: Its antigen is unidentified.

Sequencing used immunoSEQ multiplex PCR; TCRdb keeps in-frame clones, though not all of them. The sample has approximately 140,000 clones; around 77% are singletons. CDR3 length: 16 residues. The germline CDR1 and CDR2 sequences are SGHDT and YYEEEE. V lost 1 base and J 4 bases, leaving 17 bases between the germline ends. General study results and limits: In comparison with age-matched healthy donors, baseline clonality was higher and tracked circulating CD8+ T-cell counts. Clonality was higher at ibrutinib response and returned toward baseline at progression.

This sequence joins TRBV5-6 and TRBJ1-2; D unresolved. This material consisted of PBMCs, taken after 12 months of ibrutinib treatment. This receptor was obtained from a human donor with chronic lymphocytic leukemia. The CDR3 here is CASSLRGVVGIYGYTF. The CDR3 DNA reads TGTGCCAGCAGCTTGCGCGGGGTTGTAGGGATCTATGGCTACACCTTC.